This record covers a single TCR beta chain. The ends were cut back, 3 bases at V and 5 bases at J, with 22 bases in the middle. The CDR3 has 17 amino acids. Germline CDR1 and CDR2: LGHNA and YSLEER. The sample comes from a study of T cell repertoires in cytomegalovirus infection. One entry per CDR3 protein, called by TCRdb with MiXCR from the reads. The sample has hundreds of thousands of distinct CDR3 sequences, under 20% seen once. The receptor was isolated from a human donor in good health (CMV status not recorded). Some clones in this sample may be carry-over from other donors' samples. The chain couples TRBV4-3 to TRBJ1-2, with D possibly TRBD1 on 5 matching bases. Sequencing used PBMCs. CDR3 DNA sequence: TGCGCCAGCAGCCAGGGGCAAAGGTGGGACGGTCTTTATGGCTACACCTTC. Amino acids: CASSQGQRWDGLYGYTF.